A selection of T cell receptor beta chains follows, all from one sample in a study of shared clonotypes between healthy human individuals. Some clones are missing from TCRdb's copy, which holds only in-frame ones; the method was immunoSEQ multiplex PCR. The sample lists about a million clones; 60% to 85% were seen once. What was sequenced was memory CD4+ T cells from PBMCs. The receptors derive from a man aged 18 to 30 in good health. Some clones in this sample may be carry-over from other donors' samples. Each CDR3 is given with its conserved first and last residue. A D gene is named only where the DNA matches it firmly. Size tells how often a clone was seen (once, few, many) or the class of an expanded clone, and some rows leave it out.

j_call,clone_size,d_call,cdr3_length,v_call,cdr3_aa,cdr3_nt
TRBJ2-7,NA,NA,11,TRBV29-1,CSVDGGYEQYF,TGCAGCGTTGATGGGGGGTACGAGCAGTACTTC
TRBJ2-5,NA,TRBD1,16,TRBV9,CASSASTGTGYETQYF,TGTGCCAGCAGCGCGTCTACCGGGACAGGCTATGAGACCCAGTACTTC
TRBJ1-1,NA,NA,14,TRBV5-4,CASSLGTDNTEAFF,TGTGCCAGCAGCTTGGGGACAGACAACACTGAAGCTTTCTTT
TRBJ2-5,NA,NA,17,TRBV5-8,CASTTGSGAMDQETQYF,TGTGCCAGCACCACCGGGTCAGGGGCGATGGACCAAGAGACCCAGTACTTC
TRBJ2-4,NA,TRBD2,17,TRBV18,CASSPGAPQGGENIQYF,TGTGCCAGCTCACCAGGGGCCCCGCAGGGAGGGGAAAACATTCAGTACTTC
TRBJ1-1,NA,TRBD1,13,TRBV10-3,CAISPGQGTEAFF,TGTGCCATCAGTCCTGGACAGGGCACTGAAGCTTTCTTT
TRBJ2-7,NA,TRBD2,14,TRBV5-4,CATKREDLSYEQYF,TGTGCCACCAAGCGGGAGGACCTCTCCTACGAGCAGTACTTC
TRBJ1-4,NA,NA,14,TRBV7-2,CASSLGTVTEKLFF,TGTGCCAGCAGCTTGGGGACGGTTACTGAAAAACTGTTTTTT
TRBJ2-5,NA,NA,12,TRBV5-4,CASSFSGETQYF,TGTGCCAGCAGCTTCTCTGGGGAGACCCAGTACTTC
TRBJ2-3,NA,NA,14,TRBV5-6,CASSLQGITDTQYF,TGTGCCAGCAGCTTGCAGGGTATCACAGATACGCAGTATTTT
TRBJ1-2,NA,NA,11,TRBV30,CAWSHVRGYTF,TGTGCCTGGAGTCACGTCCGTGGCTACACCTTC
TRBJ1-3,few,NA,13,TRBV29-1,CSAQRPAGNTIYF,TGCAGCGCCCAGAGGCCGGCTGGAAACACCATATATTTT
TRBJ2-6,NA,NA,14,TRBV5-4,CASRHLSGANVLTF,TGTGCCAGCAGACATTTATCTGGGGCCAACGTCCTGACTTTC
TRBJ2-7,NA,TRBD1,13,TRBV28,CASSQTGGYEQYF,TGTGCCAGCAGTCAGACAGGGGGCTACGAGCAGTACTTC
TRBJ1-4,once,NA,15,TRBV6-1,CASSGRGFANEKLFF,TGTGCCAGCAGTGGACGGGGGTTTGCTAATGAAAAACTGTTTTTT
TRBJ2-7,NA,TRBD2,15,TRBV6-5,CASTPQLAGGNEQYF,TGTGCCAGCACACCACAACTAGCGGGAGGTAACGAGCAGTACTTC